One and the same sample provided the 29 T cell receptor beta chains below, sequenced in a study of patients and donors after allogeneic stem cell transplantation. TCRdb independently ran MiXCR on the RT-PCR reads; one entry per CDR3 protein. The repertoire holds about 150,000 distinct CDR3 sequences, more than 20% seen once, with approximately 26% in the top ten. The sequenced sample consisted of blood, either unsorted or a sorted T cell fraction (not recorded which). These receptors were taken from a human donor who was either an allogeneic HSCT recipient or a stem cell or donor lymphocyte infusion donor (not recorded which). It is not recorded whose cells these are; they may come from a transplant donor.

The rearrangement links TRBV20-1 to TRBJ1-4; no definite D call. The germline V and J ends were trimmed by 0 bases and 4 bases, with 9 bases remaining between them. Germline V lookup: CDR1 DFQATT, CDR2 SNEGSKA (reference sequence). The CDR3 loop spans 14 amino acids. This CDR3 reads CSARDFTLNEKLFF. The CDR3 bases are TGCAGTGCTAGAGATTTCACCCTTAATGAAAAACTGTTTTTT.

V and J are TRBV2 and TRBJ2-5; tentatively, D is TRBD2 (5 bases). Germline V CDR1 and CDR2: SNHLY, FYNNEI. The CDR3 runs 13 residues. Trimming shortened V by 3 bases and J by 5 bases, and 10 bases separated the two germline ends. CDR3 nucleotide sequence: TGTGCCAGCAGTGAGGCGGGCATGGAGACCCAGTACTTC. This sequence encodes CASSEAGMETQYF.

This clonotype was seen only a few times. The V gene is TRBV27, the J gene TRBJ1-1; D gene ambiguous. The CDR3 loop spans 13 amino acids. Trimming removed 7 bases from V and 0 bases from J, with 9 bases in between. Germline V gene data show CDR1 as MNHEY and CDR2 as SMNVEV (reference sequence). CDR3 DNA sequence: TGTGCCAGCATTGGGATCATGAACACTGAAGCTTTCTTT. Residues: CASIGIMNTEAFF.

This clonotype was found a few times. The chain couples TRBV20-1 to TRBJ2-5; D may be TRBD2 (6 bases). The germline V gene encodes CDR1 DFQATT and CDR2 SNEGSKA (reference sequence). Trimming stripped 0 bases from V and 5 bases from J, with 16 bases between. The CDR3 spans 15 residues. The CDR3 loop is CSARDSSGAEETQYF. DNA for the CDR3: TGCAGTGCTAGAGATTCGTCGGGAGCGGAGGAGACCCAGTACTTC.

The chain recombines TRBV25-1 with TRBJ2-7, with no clear D. The germline V gene encodes CDR1 MGHDK and CDR2 SYGVNS. V shed 3 bases and J shed 7 bases, with 13 bases lying between them. The CDR3 consists of 13 residues. The CDR3 loop is CASSEVFKGEQYF. The CDR3 bases are TGTGCCAGCAGTGAGGTTTTCAAAGGGGAGCAGTACTTC.

The genes are TRBV9 and TRBJ2-4; 7 bases are shared with TRBD1. The CDR3 has 15 amino acids. V gave up 0 bases and J gave up 4 bases; unmatched junction bases: 4. From germline, CDR1 is SGDLS and CDR2 YYNGEE. Here the CDR3 DNA reads TGTGCCAGCAGCGTAGAAGGGACAGCTAAAAACATTCAGTACTTC. It codes for CASSVEGTAKNIQYF.

The chain has TRBV3-1 and TRBJ2-1, with unresolved D. V lost 1 base to trimming and J lost 3 bases, with 10 bases between them. The germline CDR1 and CDR2 sequences are LGHDT and YNNKEL (reference sequence). This CDR3 is 15 amino acids long. CDR3 DNA sequence: TGTGCCAGCAGCCAAGGCTTCAGCAGCTACAATGAGCAGTTCTTC. It is translated as CASSQGFSSYNEQFF.

This clonotype appeared many times. The chain couples TRBV3-1 to TRBJ1-2, with 8 bases matching TRBD1. Trimming removed 3 bases from V and 4 bases from J; junction bases left unmatched: 7. Germline-derived CDR1 and CDR2 are LGHDT and YNNKEL (reference sequence). The CDR3 has 15 amino acids. The CDR3 bases are TGTGCCAGCAGCCATGGGACAGGTCAACGCTATGGCTACACCTTC. It is translated as CASSHGTGQRYGYTF.

This clonotype appeared a few times. CDR3 coding DNA: TGCGCCAGCAGCGGGACTCCAAGGGCCAACGTCCTGACTTTC. Residues: CASSGTPRANVLTF. The chain links TRBV5-1 to TRBJ2-6, with D perhaps TRBD2 (6 bases). CDR3 length: 14 residues. The germline V and J ends were trimmed by 4 bases and 5 bases, with 10 bases remaining between them. The germline V gene encodes CDR1 SGHRS and CDR2 YFSETQ.

This clonotype was detected once. This chain connects TRBV5-1 to TRBJ2-1, with TRBD1 identical over 8 bases. This CDR3 spans 14 amino acids. In germline, CDR1 is SGHRS, CDR2 YFSETQ. V was clipped by 0 bases and J by 12 bases; unmatched bases: 8. The CDR3 loop reads CASSLDGAGTGQFF. For the CDR3, the DNA is TGCGCCAGCAGCTTGGACGGGGCTGGGACAGGGCAGTTCTTC. Supplemented by reference TRBV5-1 and TRBJ2-1, the full variable domain reads KAGVTQTPRYLIKTRGQQVTLSCSPISGHRSVSWYQQTPGQGLQFLFEYFSETQRNKGNFPGRFSGRQFSNSRSEMNVSTLELGDSALYLCASSLDGAGTGQFFGPGTRLTVL.

This clonotype was recorded many times. The rearrangement uses TRBV6-2 or TRBV6-3 and TRBJ1-2, with TRBD1 identical over 7 bases. V shed 5 bases, J shed 2 bases, and the junction held 8 bases outside the gene matches. Germline V gene lookup returns CDR1 MNHEY and CDR2 SVGEGT. The CDR3 runs to 15 residues. The CDR3 DNA reads TGTGCCAGCAGTACCCCCGACAGGGTGAACTATGGCTACACCTTC. Translated, it gives CASSTPDRVNYGYTF.

The CDR3 sequence: CSVGDDNEAFF. The CDR3 DNA follows: TGCAGCGTTGGGGATGATAATGAAGCTTTCTTT. The chain combines TRBV29-1 with TRBJ1-1, with D hard to call. The V end was cut by 4 bases, the J end by 7 bases, with 10 bases between. The germline gives CDR1 SQVTM, CDR2 ANQGSEA. The CDR3 is made up of 11 amino acids.

This chain connects TRBV12-3 or TRBV12-4 to TRBJ1-5, with D hard to call. The V and J ends lost 6 bases and 2 bases respectively, with 8 bases between them. This CDR3 has 13 amino acids. In DNA, the CDR3 is TGTGCCAGCAGGGGCGACGGCAATCAGCCCCAGCATTTT. This encodes CASRGDGNQPQHF.

This clonotype has just a few counts. The chain is built from TRBV21-1 and TRBJ1-5. TRBV21-1 is shown as a pseudogene. The CDR3 sequence is 14 residues long. The CDR3 nucleotides read TGTGCCAGCAGCAAAGAGGACAGCAATCAGCCCCAGCATTTT. It specifies CASSKEDSNQPQHF.

The chain employs TRBV5-1 and TRBJ2-2, with 11 nucleotides matching TRBD1. Germline trimming cut 4 bases from V and 6 bases from J; bases unmatched to any gene: 5. This CDR3 is built from 15 residues. Germline V gene sequence: CDR1 SGHRS, CDR2 YFSETQ. The CDR3 bases are TGCGCCAGCAGCAGCGGACAGGGGGCTTCCGGGGAGCTGTTTTTT. This gives the protein CASSSGQGASGELFF.

This clonotype was observed a handful of times. The V gene is TRBV10-3, the J gene TRBJ1-1, with D possibly being TRBD1 (5 bases). V lost 2 bases and J 5 bases, leaving 15 bases between the germline ends. CDR3 length: 15 residues. Germline CDR1 reads ENHRY; CDR2 reads SYGVKD. The CDR3 region has the DNA TGTGCCATCAGTGAGCCAGAGGCAGGGAAGACTGAAGCTTTCTTT. It translates to CAISEPEAGKTEAFF.

The chain combines TRBV20-1 with TRBJ1-1, with D uncertain. With 4 bases removed from V and 1 base from J, the gap between germline ends came to 13 bases. This CDR3 spans 14 amino acids. CDR1 DFQATT and CDR2 SNEGSKA come from the germline V gene (reference sequence). The CDR3 here is CSATAAKSNTEAFF. CDR3 coding DNA: TGCAGTGCTACGGCCGCCAAGTCGAACACTGAAGCTTTCTTT.

The sample holds a few counts of this clonotype. The chain carries TRBV5-1 and TRBJ2-5, with D hard to call. The CDR3 covers 12 residues. Germline V CDR1 and CDR2: SGHRS, YFSETQ. Trimming shortened V by 4 bases and J by 5 bases, and 9 bases separated the two germline ends. CDR3 sequence (DNA): TGCGCCAGCAGCCCCAGAGAGGAGACCCAGTACTTC. It translates to CASSPREETQYF.

This chain links TRBV12-3 or TRBV12-4 with TRBJ1-1, with 10 bases aligning to TRBD1. V lost 5 bases to trimming and J lost 2 bases; unmatched junction nucleotides: 17. The CDR3 is 19 amino acids. In DNA, the CDR3 is TGTGCCAGCAGTCGAACAGCCACCGGGACAGGGGTTTTCAACACTGAAGCTTTCTTT. Amino acids: CASSRTATGTGVFNTEAFF.

The chain couples TRBV14 to TRBJ2-1; 7 nucleotides agree with TRBD2. This CDR3 spans 18 amino acids. Unmatched junction bases numbered 18, after V lost 4 bases and J lost 6 bases. Per germline, CDR1 SGHDN and CDR2 FVKESK. The CDR3 loop reads CASSLLRGDPSGSNEQFF. The CDR3 DNA reads TGTGCCAGCAGCCTCCTCCGGGGGGACCCGTCCGGGAGCAATGAGCAGTTCTTC.

The table lists this clonotype with a few counts. The chain combines TRBV7-2 with TRBJ1-2, with 10 bases that match TRBD1. Germline CDR1 and CDR2: SGHTA and FQGNSA. The CDR3 is 14 residues long. J was trimmed by 8 bases and V by 4 bases; bases with no gene match: 7. CDR3 residues: CASSSYRQGAGYTF. The CDR3 nucleotides read TGTGCCAGCAGCTCGTACAGACAGGGGGCCGGCTACACCTTC. Full variable domain (rest looked up from reference TRBV7-2 and TRBJ1-2): GAGVSQSPSNKVTEKGKDVELRCDPISGHTALYWYRQSLGQGLEFLIYFQGNSAPDKSGLPSDRFSAERTGGSVSTLTIQRTQQEDSAVYLCASSSYRQGAGYTFGSGTRLTVV.

This clonotype occurred a few times. This rearrangement joins TRBV20-1 to TRBJ2-2; possibly TRBD2 for D (5 bases). The CDR3 sequence is 15 residues long. The V and J ends lost 5 bases and 4 bases respectively, with 17 bases between them. In germline, CDR1 is DFQATT, CDR2 SNEGSKA (reference sequence). The CDR3 bases are TGCAGTGCTTGGGTACCGGGGATCACCACCGGGGAGCTGTTTTTT. Amino acid sequence: CSAWVPGITTGELFF.

In nucleotides, the CDR3 is TGCAGTGCCCCAAGCGGGGGAAGGGATCAGCCCCAGCATTTT. This codes for CSAPSGGRDQPQHF. The chain recombines TRBV20-1 with TRBJ1-5, with D possibly being TRBD1 (5 bases). Germline-derived CDR1 and CDR2 are DFQATT and SNEGSKA (reference sequence). CDR3 length equals 14 residues. Trimming removed 6 bases at V and 5 bases at J, with 17 bases between.

The chain has TRBV7-8 and TRBJ2-1; 11 bases are a match to TRBD2. Germline V gene sequence: CDR1 SGHVS, CDR2 FQNEAQ. The CDR3 is 19 residues long. J lost 8 bases, V lost 0 bases, and 15 bases had no gene match. CDR3 region: CASSLAGLAARRGRDEQFF. CDR3 coding DNA: TGTGCCAGCAGCTTAGCGGGACTAGCGGCCCGGAGGGGCAGGGATGAGCAGTTCTTC.

A few counts support this clonotype. The chain links TRBV15 to TRBJ2-5; no definite D call. Trimming took 0 bases from V and 5 from J, leaving 13 bases between them. Per the germline V gene, CDR1 is LNHNV and CDR2 is YYDKDF (reference sequence). The CDR3 length is 15 residues. CDR3 protein: CATSRDLREEETQYF. The CDR3 DNA reads TGTGCCACCAGCAGAGATCTACGAGAAGAGGAGACCCAGTACTTC.

There are a few counts of this clonotype. This chain joins TRBV12-3 or TRBV12-4 and TRBJ1-1, with TRBD1 matching over 8 bases. J lost 8 bases, V lost 6 bases, and 5 bases had no gene match. The CDR3 is 12 amino acids. The CDR3 bases are TGTGCCAGCAGACCCGACAGGGGAGAAGCTTTCTTT. Protein sequence: CASRPDRGEAFF.

This chain connects TRBV19 to TRBJ1-2, with D uncertain. V dropped 0 bases and J dropped 8 bases, with 22 bases sitting between them. CDR3 length: 17 residues. Germline loops: CDR1 LNHDA, CDR2 SQIVND (reference sequence). CDR3 residues: CASSIDLPRQPWGGYTF. CDR3 nucleotides: TGTGCCAGTAGTATAGATCTCCCGAGGCAGCCATGGGGAGGCTACACCTTC.

Here the CDR3 DNA reads TGTGCCAGCAGTACCTGGGGGGGTTTGTGTACTGAAGCTTTCTTT. Residues: CASSTWGGLCTEAFF. The genes are TRBV27 and TRBJ1-1; D perhaps matches TRBD1 (5 bases). Per the germline V gene, CDR1 is MNHEY and CDR2 is SMNVEV (reference sequence). CDR3 length equals 15 residues. Trimming left V 5 bases short and J 5 bases short, with 18 bases between.

The chain links TRBV4-1 to TRBJ2-5; D remains ambiguous. The CDR3 has 13 residues. The V and J ends lost 4 bases and 5 bases respectively, with 11 bases between them. Germline V lookup: CDR1 MGHRA, CDR2 YSYEKL. Here the CDR3 reads CASSLTTVETQYF. The CDR3 nucleotides read TGCGCCAGCAGCCTAACCACCGTGGAGACCCAGTACTTC.